This TCR beta chain was identified during a study of CDR3 diversity in severe acne. A word on this clonotype: One junction end does not reproduce the germline sequence, and a read error may be involved.

One entry per CDR3 protein, called by TCRdb with MiXCR from the PCR reads. The sample comprises 65,000 to 95,000 distinct CDR3 sequences, around 50% of which are singletons, and roughly an eighth rests with the top ten. The V gene's germline CDR1 is SGHRS and CDR2 YFSETQ. The CDR3 covers 14 residues. The rearrangement links TRBV5-1 to TRBJ2-5; TRBD1 is a possible D gene (6 bases). The source is a male donor in good health, without acne. Sample: blood. CDR3 coding DNA: TGTGCCAGCAGCTCCCGGGACAACAATCAGCCCCAGTACTTC. It is translated as CASSSRDNNQPQYF.